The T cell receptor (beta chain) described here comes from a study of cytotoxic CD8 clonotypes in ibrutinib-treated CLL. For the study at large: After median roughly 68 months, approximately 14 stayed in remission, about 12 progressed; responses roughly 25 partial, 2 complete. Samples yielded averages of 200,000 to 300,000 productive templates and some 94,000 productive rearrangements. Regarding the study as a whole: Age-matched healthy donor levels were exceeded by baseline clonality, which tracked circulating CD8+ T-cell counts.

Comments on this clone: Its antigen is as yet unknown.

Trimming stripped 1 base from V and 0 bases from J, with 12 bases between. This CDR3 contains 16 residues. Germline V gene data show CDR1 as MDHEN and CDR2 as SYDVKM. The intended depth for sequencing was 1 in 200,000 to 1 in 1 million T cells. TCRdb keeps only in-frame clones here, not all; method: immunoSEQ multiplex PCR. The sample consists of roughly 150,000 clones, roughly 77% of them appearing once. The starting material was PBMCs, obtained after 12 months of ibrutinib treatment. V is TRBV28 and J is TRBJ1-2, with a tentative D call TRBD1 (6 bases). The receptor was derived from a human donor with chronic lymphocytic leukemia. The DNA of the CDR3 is TGTGCCAGCAGTTTATTGCAGGGGCCCCCTAACTATGGCTACACCTTC. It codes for CASSLLQGPPNYGYTF.